These T cell receptor beta chains were read from a single sample in a study of blood T cell repertoires in COVID-19. TCRdb's copy holds only in-frame clones and misses some; the assay was immunoSEQ multiplex PCR. This sample has about 74,000 clones, with approximately 85% found just once. The sample consisted of peripheral blood. The receptors were sampled from a man aged 65-85 years with acute or convalescent COVID-19. CDR3s include the opening cysteine and the closing phenylalanine or tryptophan. The order of the fields is D gene, J gene, V gene, clone size, CDR3 DNA, CDR3 protein. D genes are given only for firm matches. Not all rows give a size; the values are once, few, many and, for expanded clones, a class.

>TRBD2|TRBJ2-7|TRBV7-2|NA
TGTGCCAGCAGCTCCGCTAGCGGGACCTACGAGCAGTACTTC
CASSSASGTYEQYF
>NA|TRBJ1-1|TRBV5-1|NA
TGCGCCAGCAGCTTGGGCTCCTATGAAAACACTGAAGCTTTCTTT
CASSLGSYENTEAFF
>TRBD1|TRBJ1-1|TRBV6-2/TRBV6-3|NA
TGTGCCAGCAGTTCAGGGGGCACTGAAGCTTTCTTT
CASSSGGTEAFF
>NA|TRBJ1-4|TRBV2|few
TGTGCCAGCAGTGCCGGGAGGAATGAAAAACTGTTTTTT
CASSAGRNEKLFF
>TRBD1|TRBJ2-1|TRBV27|NA
TGTGCCAGCAGGAGGGGACAGAGCTCCTACAATGAGCAGTTCTTC
CASRRGQSSYNEQFF
>NA|TRBJ2-7|TRBV19|NA
TGTGCCAGTAGTATAGATCTAGCATCCCCTCGCGAGCAGTACTTC
CASSIDLASPREQYF
>TRBD1|TRBJ2-7|TRBV18|NA
TGTGCCAGCTCACGGGACAGGGGATACGAGCAGTACTTC
CASSRDRGYEQYF
>NA|TRBJ1-4|TRBV5-1|NA
TGCGCCAGCAGCTTGGTTACAGGGTCGGGAGAAAAACTGTTTTTT
CASSLVTGSGEKLFF
>TRBD1|TRBJ1-1|TRBV6-5|NA
TGTGCCAGCAGTTACGGCAGGGGGCTTGTAAACACTGAAGCTTTCTTT
CASSYGRGLVNTEAFF
>TRBD1|TRBJ1-2|TRBV9|NA
TGTGCCAGCAGCGTAGCCGGACAGGCTCGCTATGGCTACACCTTC
CASSVAGQARYGYTF
>NA|TRBJ2-7|TRBV6-1|many
TGTGCCAGCAGTGCTACGACTCCCCCAAGGCCCTACGAGCAGTACTTC
CASSATTPPRPYEQYF
>TRBD1|TRBJ2-1|TRBV6-5|NA
TGTGCCAGCAGCCGCCCGACAGGGAACGAGCAGTTCTTC
CASSRPTGNEQFF
>TRBD2|TRBJ2-1|TRBV9|NA
TGTGCCAGCAGCGTCGGGAGCGGGAAGTCCTACAATGAGCAGTTCTTC
CASSVGSGKSYNEQFF
>NA|TRBJ1-4|TRBV19|NA
TGTGCCAGTAGTAACTCGAGGGGACCCGGGGGAGAAAAACTGTTTTTT
CASSNSRGPGGEKLFF
>TRBD1|TRBJ1-2|TRBV4-1|NA
TGCGCCAGCAGCCAGACAGGGGACCCTTCCTATGGCTACACCTTC
CASSQTGDPSYGYTF
>NA|TRBJ1-5|TRBV28|NA
TGTGCCAGCAGTTTGTTGGGAGATCAGCCCCAGCATTTT
CASSLLGDQPQHF
>NA|TRBJ1-2|TRBV27|NA
TGTGCCAGCAGTTTTCGGTTTCCTAACTATGGCTACACCTTC
CASSFRFPNYGYTF
>NA|TRBJ1-5|TRBV27|NA
TGTGCCAGCGGATACAGCAGCAATCAGCCCCAGCATTTT
CASGYSSNQPQHF
>NA|TRBJ1-5|TRBV24-1|once
TGTGCCACCAGTGACGGGGAAGAAGATCAGCCCCAGCATTTT
CATSDGEEDQPQHF
>NA|TRBJ2-3|TRBV20-1|NA
TGCAGTGCTAGTTTAAGGAGGGCCGGACCCACAGATACGCAGTATTTT
CSASLRRAGPTDTQYF
>TRBD1|TRBJ1-1|TRBV29-1|once
TGCAGCGTGCTACAGGGGTTGAACACTGAAGCTTTCTTT
CSVLQGLNTEAFF
>TRBD1|TRBJ1-2|TRBV25-1|NA
TGTGCCAGCAGTGGGGACAGCTTCTATGGCTACACCTTC
CASSGDSFYGYTF
>NA|TRBJ2-5|TRBV4-1|NA
TGCGCCAGCAGCCAGGGCAGCGGAACCCCAGAGACCCAGTACTTC
CASSQGSGTPETQYF
>TRBD1|TRBJ2-2|TRBV7-3|NA
TGTGCCAGCAGCTTAACAGGGGGCCTCTCCAACACCGGGGAGCTGTTTTTT
CASSLTGGLSNTGELFF
>NA|TRBJ2-1|TRBV20-1|NA
TGCAGTGCTAGCCTTTACAATGAGCAGTTCTTC
CSASLYNEQFF
>TRBD2|TRBJ2-1|TRBV5-1|NA
TGCGCCAGCAGCCTGGGAGGGACTAGCGGGGGAGATGAGCAGTTCTTC
CASSLGGTSGGDEQFF
>TRBD1|TRBJ2-7|TRBV24-1|NA
TGTGCCACCAGTGAGAGGAGACAGGGGGCTGGGGAGCAGTACTTC
CATSERRQGAGEQYF
>TRBD2|TRBJ2-3|TRBV29-1|NA
TGCAGCGCTGATACGGGGGGTCCAGATACGCAGTATTTT
CSADTGGPDTQYF
>TRBD1|TRBJ1-6|TRBV28|NA
TGTGCCAGCAGTAACCCTATGAGGCGGGACAGAGATTCACCCCTCCACTTT
CASSNPMRRDRDSPLHF
>NA|TRBJ2-7|TRBV19|NA
TGTGCCAGTAGTATAGCGCGTGCCTACGAGCAGTACTTC
CASSIARAYEQYF
>NA|TRBJ1-2|TRBV3-1/TRBV3-2|NA
TGTGCCAGCACTCCAGGTGGGGGCAACTATGGCTACACCTTC
CASTPGGGNYGYTF
>NA|TRBJ2-1|TRBV18|NA
TGTGCCAGCTCACCAATATCGGGAGTGAGTAATGAGCAGTTCTTC
CASSPISGVSNEQFF